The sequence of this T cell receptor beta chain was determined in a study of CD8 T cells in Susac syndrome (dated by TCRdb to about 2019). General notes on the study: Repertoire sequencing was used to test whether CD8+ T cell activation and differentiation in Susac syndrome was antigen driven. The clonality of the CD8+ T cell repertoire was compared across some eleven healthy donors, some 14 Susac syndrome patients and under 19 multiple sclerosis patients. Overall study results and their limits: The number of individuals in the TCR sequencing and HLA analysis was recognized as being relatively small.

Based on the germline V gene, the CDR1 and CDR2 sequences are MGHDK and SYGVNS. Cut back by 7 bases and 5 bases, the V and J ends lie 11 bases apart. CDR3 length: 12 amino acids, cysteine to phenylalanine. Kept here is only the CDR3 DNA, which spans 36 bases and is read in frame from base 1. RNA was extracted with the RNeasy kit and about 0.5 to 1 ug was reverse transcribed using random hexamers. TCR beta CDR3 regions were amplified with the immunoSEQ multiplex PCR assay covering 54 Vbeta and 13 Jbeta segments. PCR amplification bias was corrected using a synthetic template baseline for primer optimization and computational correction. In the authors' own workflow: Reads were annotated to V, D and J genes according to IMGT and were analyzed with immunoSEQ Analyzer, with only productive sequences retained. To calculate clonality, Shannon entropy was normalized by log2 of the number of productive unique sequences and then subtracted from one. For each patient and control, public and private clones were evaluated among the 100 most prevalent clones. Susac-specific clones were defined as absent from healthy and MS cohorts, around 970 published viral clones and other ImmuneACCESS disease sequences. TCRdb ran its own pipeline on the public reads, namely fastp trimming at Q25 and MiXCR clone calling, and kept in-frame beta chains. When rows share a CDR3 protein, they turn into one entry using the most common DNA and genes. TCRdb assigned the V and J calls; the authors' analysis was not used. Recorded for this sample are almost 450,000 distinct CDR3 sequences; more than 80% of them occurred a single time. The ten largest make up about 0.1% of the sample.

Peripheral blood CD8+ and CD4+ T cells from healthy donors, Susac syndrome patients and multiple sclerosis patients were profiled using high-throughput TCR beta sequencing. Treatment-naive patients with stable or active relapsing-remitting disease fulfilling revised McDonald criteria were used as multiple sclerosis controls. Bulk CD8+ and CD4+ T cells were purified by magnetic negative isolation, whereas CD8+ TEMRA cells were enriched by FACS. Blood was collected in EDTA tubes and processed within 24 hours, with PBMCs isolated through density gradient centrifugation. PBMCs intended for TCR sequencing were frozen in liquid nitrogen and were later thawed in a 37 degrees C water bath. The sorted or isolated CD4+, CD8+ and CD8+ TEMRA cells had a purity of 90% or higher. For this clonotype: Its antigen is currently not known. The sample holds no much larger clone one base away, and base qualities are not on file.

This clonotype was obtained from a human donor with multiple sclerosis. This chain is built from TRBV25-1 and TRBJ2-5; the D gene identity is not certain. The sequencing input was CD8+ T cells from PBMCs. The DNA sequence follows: TGTGCCAGCACCGATAAGACGGAGACCCAGTACTTC. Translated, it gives CASTDKTETQYF.